The rows below give T cell receptor beta chains drawn from one sample of a study of T cells in Graves' hyperthyroidism and ophthalmopathy. TCRdb recomputed calls from the multiplex PCR reads with MiXCR, one row per CDR3 protein. The profile shows fewer than 350,000 distinct CDR3 sequences, around 18% of them singletons. The source material was blood. All receptors come from a woman aged 40 to 50 with Graves' ophthalmopathy. The CDR3 runs from the conserved cysteine through the conserved F or W. Each record gives: J gene, D gene, V gene, clone size, CDR3 protein, CDR3 DNA. The D gene is left open where the match is weak. Size is stated for part of the rows, as once, few or many counts, or as a class when the clone is expanded.

>TRBJ2-5|NA|TRBV28|many
CASSYPEGTFPGGTQYF
TGTGCCAGCAGTTACCCCGAAGGGACCTTTCCCGGAGGGACCCAGTACTTC
>TRBJ1-2|NA|TRBV11-2|many
CASSLGAGALYGYTF
TGTGCCAGCAGCTTAGGAGCAGGGGCGCTCTATGGCTACACCTTC
>TRBJ2-7|NA|TRBV19|many
CASSMFKGTSYEQYF
TGTGCCAGTAGTATGTTTAAGGGAACCTCCTACGAGCAGTACTTC
>TRBJ2-2|NA|TRBV10-1|many
CASSESVLGRRTGELFF
TGCGCCAGCAGTGAGTCGGTATTGGGCAGGCGGACCGGGGAGCTGTTTTTT
>TRBJ1-2|NA|TRBV6-1|once
CASRGTTGAVAGGYTF
TGTGCCAGCAGAGGGACAACGGGGGCCGTAGCCGGTGGCTACACCTTC
>TRBJ1-1|NA|TRBV13|many
CASSGGPATLPF
TGTGCCAGCAGCGGAGGGCCAGCCACATTACCTTTT
>TRBJ2-2|TRBD2|TRBV7-2|many
CASSLARSGANTGELFF
TGTGCCAGCAGCTTAGCGAGGAGCGGGGCGAACACCGGGGAGCTGTTTTTT
>TRBJ1-5|NA|TRBV6-5|many
CASRMGGNQPQHF
TGTGCCAGCAGGATGGGGGGGAATCAGCCCCAGCATTTT
>TRBJ1-2|NA|TRBV14|many
CASSQDVGYYGYTF
TGTGCCAGCAGCCAAGATGTAGGATACTATGGCTACACCTTC
>TRBJ2-4|NA|TRBV9|NA
CASSVDPGPGAKNIQYF
TGTGCCAGCAGCGTAGATCCAGGTCCGGGAGCCAAAAACATTCAGTACTTC
>TRBJ1-1|NA|TRBV7-9|many
CASRSGTENTEAFF
TGTGCCAGCAGAAGCGGGACGGAAAACACTGAAGCTTTCTTT
>TRBJ1-5|NA|TRBV5-6|NA
CASSLAGVQPQHF
TGTGCCAGCAGCCTAGCAGGGGTTCAGCCCCAGCATTTT
>TRBJ2-7|NA|TRBV27|NA
CASCGGPSYEQYF
TGTGCCAGCTGTGGAGGACCCTCCTACGAGCAGTACTTC
>TRBJ2-2|TRBD1|TRBV12-3/TRBV12-4|many
CASRGQGDGELFF
TGTGCCAGCAGGGGACAGGGCGACGGGGAGCTGTTTTTT
>TRBJ2-7|NA|TRBV6-2/TRBV6-3|many
CASRTLRARHYEQYF
TGTGCCAGCAGAACCCTGCGCGCTCGTCACTACGAGCAGTACTTC
>TRBJ1-2|NA|TRBV12-3/TRBV12-4|many
CASSLATGFRYGYTF
TGTGCCAGCAGTTTAGCGACTGGGTTCCGCTATGGCTACACCTTC
>TRBJ1-5|NA|TRBV6-2/TRBV6-3|many
CASSGSYNQPQHF
TGTGCCAGCAGTGGCAGTTACAATCAGCCCCAGCATTTT
>TRBJ2-2|TRBD1|TRBV6-2/TRBV6-3|many
CASSFAGTGKAGELFF
TGTGCCAGCAGTTTCGCCGGGACAGGGAAGGCCGGGGAGCTGTTTTTT
>TRBJ1-6|NA|TRBV7-3|many
CASSLTQGSPLHF
TGTGCCAGCAGCTTAACGCAGGGTTCACCCCTCCACTTT
>TRBJ2-5|NA|TRBV6-5|many
CASSTRGAETQYF
TGTGCCAGCAGTACTCGGGGTGCGGAGACCCAGTACTTC
>TRBJ2-7|TRBD1|TRBV19|many
CASSDQWDSPYEQYF
TGTGCCAGTAGCGATCAATGGGACAGTCCCTACGAGCAGTACTTC
>TRBJ1-2|TRBD1|TRBV6-5|many
CASSYSQGANYGYTF
TGTGCCAGCAGTTACTCACAGGGGGCCAACTATGGCTACACCTTC
>TRBJ1-2|NA|TRBV18|many
CASSPPTYYGYTF
TGTGCCAGCTCACCCCCAACGTACTATGGCTACACCTTC
>TRBJ2-7|NA|TRBV28|NA
CASNPRRGNYEQYF
TGTGCCAGCAACCCCCGGCGGGGTAACTACGAGCAGTACTTC
>TRBJ2-7|TRBD2|TRBV29-1|many
CSVEDQTSGSSYEQYF
TGCAGCGTTGAAGATCAAACTAGCGGGAGTTCCTACGAGCAGTACTTC
>TRBJ1-6|NA|TRBV11-2|NA
CASSLGFGGRGGSPLHF
TGTGCCAGCAGCTTAGGGTTCGGGGGCAGGGGCGGATCACCCCTCCACTTT
>TRBJ1-1|NA|TRBV6-1|NA
CASREGRVGNTEAFF
TGTGCCAGCAGAGAGGGGCGTGTTGGGAACACTGAAGCTTTCTTT
>TRBJ1-5|TRBD1|TRBV6-5|many
CASSHRGPQPQHF
TGTGCCAGCAGTCACAGGGGGCCCCAGCCCCAGCATTTT
>TRBJ2-2|NA|TRBV24-1|many
CATSDLSRDTGELFF
TGTGCCACCAGTGATTTGTCCAGGGACACCGGGGAGCTGTTTTTT
>TRBJ2-7|TRBD2|TRBV12-3/TRBV12-4|many
CASSPSGGLLALSYEQYF
TGTGCCAGCAGCCCATCCGGGGGTTTACTAGCGCTATCCTACGAGCAGTACTTC
>TRBJ1-1|NA|TRBV4-1|NA
CASRGIGGSEAFF
TGCGCCAGCAGGGGGATCGGGGGGTCTGAAGCTTTCTTT
>TRBJ1-2|TRBD1|TRBV10-3|many
CAIRTDRAIGYTF
TGTGCCATCAGAACAGACAGGGCCATCGGCTACACCTTC
>TRBJ2-7|NA|TRBV7-8|NA
CASSLGAGIHYEQYF
TGTGCCAGCAGCTTAGGAGCCGGGATACACTACGAGCAGTACTTC
>TRBJ2-7|TRBD1|TRBV11-2|many
CASRADREAYEQYF
TGTGCCAGCAGGGCGGACAGGGAGGCTTACGAGCAGTACTTC
>TRBJ1-1|TRBD1|TRBV27|many
CASSLSEGAEAFF
TGTGCCAGCAGTTTATCGGAGGGGGCCGAAGCTTTCTTT
>TRBJ2-7|NA|TRBV7-9|many
CASSPGSNLPSYEQYF
TGTGCCAGCAGTCCAGGGTCCAACTTACCCTCCTACGAGCAGTACTTC
>TRBJ1-1|NA|TRBV6-1|NA
CASSERVNTEAFF
TGTGCCAGCTCGGAAAGGGTGAACACTGAAGCTTTCTTT
>TRBJ2-7|TRBD1|TRBV18|many
CASSPKSKGAGEQYF
TGTGCCAGCTCACCGAAAAGTAAGGGGGCTGGCGAGCAGTACTTC
>TRBJ2-5|NA|TRBV6-1|many
CASHFGVTQYF
TGTGCCAGCCACTTTGGGGTGACCCAGTACTTC
>TRBJ1-2|TRBD1|TRBV5-1|many
CASSDTPGQGPYGYTF
TGCGCCAGCAGCGATACCCCGGGACAGGGACCATATGGCTACACCTTC
>TRBJ2-2|NA|TRBV2|NA
CASSEAGRREFGTGELFF
TGTGCCAGCAGTGAAGCAGGTAGAAGGGAGTTTGGCACCGGGGAGCTGTTTTTT
>TRBJ1-1|NA|TRBV6-1|many
CASRRGVNTEAFF
TGTGCCAGCAGGCGGGGGGTGAACACTGAAGCTTTCTTT
>TRBJ1-1|NA|TRBV12-3/TRBV12-4|NA
CASRPDAQEAFF
TGTGCCAGCAGGCCCGACGCACAAGAAGCTTTCTTT
>TRBJ1-2|NA|TRBV4-1|many
CASSPAHGSRTTGYTF
TGCGCCAGCAGCCCCGCTCATGGCAGCCGGACCACCGGCTACACCTTC
>TRBJ2-7|NA|TRBV6-1|many
CASSEPVLRRGYF
NA
>TRBJ2-2|NA|TRBV24-1|once
CATSQSSTSNTGELFF
TGTGCCACCAGTCAATCGTCGACTTCGAACACCGGGGAGCTGTTTTTT
>TRBJ2-2|NA|TRBV11-2|few
CASSFASRTGELFF
TGTGCCAGCAGCTTTGCTAGCAGGACCGGGGAGCTGTTTTTT
>TRBJ1-1|NA|TRBV27|NA
CASMRATRTEAYF
TGTGCCAGCATGAGAGCTACGAGGACTGAAGCTTACTTT
>TRBJ1-5|TRBD1|TRBV28|many
CASSTRTGGQPQHF
TGTGCCAGCAGTACTCGGACAGGAGGTCAGCCCCAGCATTTT
>TRBJ2-7|TRBD2|TRBV20-1|many
CSAPAGAPYEQYF
TGCAGTGCCCCAGCGGGAGCGCCCTACGAGCAGTACTTC
>TRBJ1-2|NA|TRBV30|many
CASTRERIGYTF
TGTGCCTCAACACGGGAACGTATAGGCTACACCTTC
>TRBJ2-7|NA|TRBV20-1|few
CSASGGQTSYEQYF
TGCAGTGCTAGCGGGGGCCAAACCTCCTACGAGCAGTACTTC
>TRBJ1-2|TRBD1|TRBV28|many
CASSGTAYGYTF
TGTGCCAGCAGCGGGACAGCCTATGGCTACACCTTC
>TRBJ2-7|TRBD2|TRBV28|many
CASSSDSGRPPYEQYF
TGTGCCAGCAGTTCCGATAGCGGGAGGCCTCCCTACGAGCAGTACTTC
>TRBJ2-2|NA|TRBV28|NA
CASSQGRGELFF
TGCGCCAGCAGCCAAGGACGGGGGGAGCTGTTTTTT
>TRBJ1-1|TRBD1|TRBV7-2|many
CASSPPGQGASEAFF
TGTGCCAGCAGCCCGCCGGGACAGGGGGCGTCTGAAGCTTTCTTT
>TRBJ2-5|TRBD2|TRBV11-1|many
CASSSTGTSGRETQYF
TGTGCCAGCAGCTCTACCGGGACTAGCGGGAGAGAGACCCAGTACTTC